The T cell receptor (beta chain) described here comes from a study of post-analysis software for immune sequencing data. Unique molecular identifiers featured in each of the TCR beta cDNA libraries. Once roughly 0.9 to 10 million T cells were used, roughly 490,000 cDNA molecules resulted. TCRdb passed the PCR reads through MiXCR, listing each CDR3 protein once. The sample has a few hundred thousand distinct CDR3 sequences; roughly 38% are singletons. This clonotype was picked up a small number of times. What it recognizes is unknown. Points from the study as a whole: Diversity measured as normalized Chao1 was significantly lower in multiple sclerosis patients than in controls.

Sequencing was performed on blood. This sequence originates from a girl aged 2 to 9 with multiple sclerosis.

CDR3 nucleotides: TGTGCCAGCAGTTCCCTGGGTTTAGGGACAGGAGACTACGAGCAGTACTTC. This gives the protein CASSSLGLGTGDYEQYF. The V and J genes are TRBV6-6 and TRBJ2-7; 8 nucleotides match TRBD1. Per germline, CDR1 MNHNY and CDR2 SVGAGI (reference sequence). Trimming at V came to 4 bases and at J to 3 bases, leaving 14 bases not matched to a gene. The CDR3 is 17 amino acids.